The clone carrying this T cell receptor beta chain was picked up many times. Its specificity is unknown. Regions amplified from RNA transcripts were the TCR beta CDR3 regions. First-round RT-PCR targeting the TCR CDR3 was performed with the HTBI primer set. In TCRdb, the multiplex PCR reads were re-called with MiXCR into one record per CDR3 protein. The repertoire consists of a few hundred thousand distinct CDR3 sequences, with approximately 17% occurring once and the leading ten covering roughly a sixth. This CDR3 comprises 11 residues. Trimming cost V 5 bases and J 10 bases, with 11 bases left between them. This sample was included in a study of T cells in Graves' hyperthyroidism and ophthalmopathy. Overall study context: Peripheral blood was secured at the point of initial diagnosis, before any treatment.

General study points: Clonotypes that were expanded in thyroid above 0.001 mostly appeared in blood too.

Enrolled ophthalmopathy patients presented with a Clinical Activity Score of at least 3, a NOSPECS grade of at least 4, and disease duration under 3 months. This receptor was identified in a woman younger than 30 with Graves' ophthalmopathy. The chain joins TRBV12-3 or TRBV12-4 to TRBJ1-1; D remains ambiguous. What was sequenced was blood. The CDR3 nucleotides read TGTGCCAGCAGTCCCGGGGAAAGAGCTTTCTTT. As protein: CASSPGERAFF.